These 20 T cell receptor beta chains share one sample of origin, sequenced in a study of cytomegalovirus exposure and HLA in healthy donors. Using immunoSEQ multiplex PCR, the repertoire was profiled, and TCRdb retains in-frame clones only, with some absent. This table holds 200,000 to 300,000 clones, roughly 90% found once. Sample: PBMCs. These receptors originate from a man aged 18 to 29 in good health and CMV-seropositive.

In its sample, this clone was seen once. This chain joins TRBV11-1 and TRBJ1-1; possibly TRBD1 for D (5 bases). The ends were cut back, 4 bases at V and 0 bases at J, with 15 bases in the middle. The CDR3 is made up of 16 amino acids. Germline V gene lookup returns CDR1 SGHAT and CDR2 FQDESV (reference sequence). CDR3: CASSWLAGRMNTEAFF. The CDR3 region has the DNA TGTGCCAGCAGCTGGTTGGCAGGGAGGATGAACACTGAAGCTTTCTTT.

The chain is built from TRBV18 and TRBJ1-3; D is undetermined. The CDR3 extends over 15 amino acids. Germline V gene lookup returns CDR1 KGHSH and CDR2 LQKENI. Trimming pared 3 bases from V and 0 bases from J, leaving 9 bases between. The CDR3, as DNA: TGTGCCAGCTCACCTCTCGGGAACTCTGGAAACACCATATATTTT. It specifies CASSPLGNSGNTIYF.

The genes are TRBV7-2 and TRBJ2-6; D gene uncertain. The CDR3 covers 15 residues. V was trimmed by 8 bases and J by 0 bases, leaving 11 bases between them. CDR1 SGHTA and CDR2 FQGNSA come from the germline V gene. The CDR3 reads CASRTMISGANVLTF. The CDR3 DNA reads TGTGCCAGCCGCACGATGATCTCTGGGGCCAACGTCCTGACTTTC.

V and J are TRBV6-1 and TRBJ1-2; D gene unclear. The CDR3 is 15 residues long. Germline CDR1 MNHNS, CDR2 SASEGT. The V gene lost 1 base and the J gene lost 4 bases, with 13 bases spanning the gap. The CDR3 sequence: CASSEGKQPVYGYTF. The CDR3 nucleotides read TGTGCCAGCAGTGAAGGTAAACAGCCTGTCTATGGCTACACCTTC.

The chain links TRBV29-1 to TRBJ2-1; possible D gene TRBD2, 6 bases. V shed 3 bases and J shed 9 bases, with 9 bases lying between them. This CDR3 spans 11 amino acids. Germline lookup yields CDR1 SQVTM and CDR2 ANQGSEA. The CDR3 region has the DNA TGCAGCGTTGATGGGGGGACTGAGCAGTTCTTC. As protein: CSVDGGTEQFF.

This clone was recorded once. This chain joins TRBV7-9 and TRBJ2-1; 10 bases align to TRBD2. The J segment lost 0 bases and the V segment lost 7 bases, leaving 15 bases of the junction unmatched. CDR1 and CDR2 from the germline V gene are SEHNR and FQNEAQ (reference sequence). The CDR3 contains 19 residues. For the CDR3, the DNA is TGTGCCAGCACCAACCAGGGTAGCGGGAGGCCGAGCTCCTACAATGAGCAGTTCTTC. Protein product: CASTNQGSGRPSSYNEQFF.

The chain employs TRBV27 and TRBJ2-3, with 10 bases that match TRBD1. Trimming removed 7 bases from V and 1 base from J; junction bases left unmatched: 5. The CDR3 contains 15 residues. Germline-derived CDR1 and CDR2 are MNHEY and SMNVEV (reference sequence). The CDR3: CASNHGTGGTDTQYF. The CDR3 DNA sequence: TGTGCCAGCAACCACGGGACAGGGGGCACAGATACGCAGTATTTT.

The chain recombines TRBV11-2 with TRBJ1-1; the D is unclear. Germline V CDR1 and CDR2: SGHAT, FQNNGV. V lost 5 bases and J 4 bases, leaving 14 bases between the germline ends. The CDR3 sequence is 14 residues long. In DNA, the CDR3 is TGTGCCAGCAGCCCGTGGAAGGACGTCACTGAAGCTTTCTTT. As protein: CASSPWKDVTEAFF.

The V call is TRBV9, the J call TRBJ1-2; D not certain. CDR3 length: 14 amino acids. Germline V gives CDR1 SGDLS, CDR2 YYNGEE. V was trimmed by 0 bases and J by 3 bases, leaving 9 bases between them. This CDR3 is CASSVAREDYGYTF. The CDR3 bases are TGTGCCAGCAGCGTAGCGAGGGAGGACTATGGCTACACCTTC.

The gene calls are TRBV9 and TRBJ1-2; D unclear. Germline V gene sequence: CDR1 SGDLS, CDR2 YYNGEE. CDR3 size: 15 residues. V gave up 3 bases and J gave up 5 bases, with 17 bases separating them. CDR3: CASSAPEVISYGYTF. For the CDR3, the DNA is TGTGCCAGCAGCGCCCCCGAGGTAATCAGTTATGGCTACACCTTC.

This chain joins TRBV28 and TRBJ1-2; no clear D gene. V was shortened by 3 bases and J by 0 bases, with 11 bases between the two germline ends. Germline V gene sequence: CDR1 MDHEN, CDR2 SYDVKM. The CDR3 has 15 amino acids. In nucleotides, the CDR3 is TGTGCCAGCAGTTTGCCCGGCTCTGCTAACTATGGCTACACCTTC. Translation gives CASSLPGSANYGYTF.

The chain combines TRBV7-2 with TRBJ2-2; weak D call: TRBD2 (6 bases). CDR1 and CDR2 from the germline V gene are SGHTA and FQGNSA. Trimming stripped 5 bases from V and 3 bases from J, with 13 bases between. The CDR3 extends over 15 amino acids. The CDR3 reads CASSGTGTYTGELFF. CDR3 nucleotides: TGTGCCAGCAGCGGGACCGGGACTTACACCGGGGAGCTGTTTTTT.

CDR3 coding DNA: TGTGCCAGCAGCGTAGCGGGAGAGGGTACAGATACGCAGTATTTT. It translates to CASSVAGEGTDTQYF. This rearrangement joins TRBV9 to TRBJ2-3, with D perhaps matching TRBD2 (6 bases). Trimming removed 0 bases from V and 3 bases from J, with 11 bases in between. The CDR3 spans 15 residues. Looked up from germline, CDR1 is SGDLS and CDR2 is YYNGEE.

The chain carries TRBV5-1 and TRBJ1-2, with D perhaps TRBD1 (5 bases). The CDR3 consists of 17 residues. V was trimmed by 2 bases and J by 6 bases, leaving 23 bases between them. Germline V lookup: CDR1 SGHRS, CDR2 YFSETQ. CDR3 DNA: TGCGCCAGCAGCTTCCAGGGCCAGGTGGGGGTCGGAGATGGCTACACCTTC. Translated, it gives CASSFQGQVGVGDGYTF.

J is TRBJ1-3 and V is TRBV6-9; D is uncertain. Germline CDR1 MNHGY, CDR2 SVAAGI. The CDR3 is 14 amino acids. V was clipped by 2 bases and J by 0 bases, with 5 bases between them. CDR3 sequence (DNA): TGTGCCAGCAGTTATGGGTACTCTGGAAACACCATATATTTT. It encodes CASSYGYSGNTIYF.

This clone was seen more than once but under ten times. The chain joins TRBV2 to TRBJ1-5; D may be TRBD1 (5 bases). Germline lookup yields CDR1 SNHLY and CDR2 FYNNEI. The CDR3 is 13 residues long. V was trimmed by 5 bases and J by 6 bases, leaving 11 bases between them. The CDR3 sequence: CASSSGLGQPQHF. The CDR3 DNA reads TGTGCCAGCAGTTCAGGGCTAGGTCAGCCCCAGCATTTT.

This clone was picked up one time. The rearrangement joins TRBV11-2 to TRBJ1-1, with no clear D. Trimming removed 3 bases from V and 5 bases from J, with 19 bases in between. Germline V gives CDR1 SGHAT, CDR2 FQNNGV. This CDR3 is built from 16 residues. Written as DNA, the CDR3 is TGTGCCAGCAGCTTCCACTTCCGGGGTGTGGGGACTGAAGCTTTCTTT. As protein: CASSFHFRGVGTEAFF. The full variable domain, in which reference TRBV11-2 and TRBJ1-1 provide the parts outside the CDR3, is EAGVAQSPRYKIIEKRQSVAFWCNPISGHATLYWYQQILGQGPKLLIQFQNNGVVDDSQLPKDRFSAERLKGVDSTLKIQPAKLEDSAVYLCASSFHFRGVGTEAFFGQGTRLTVV.

The CDR3 region is CASSSGTGNYGYTF. CDR3 coding DNA: TGTGCCAGCAGTTCCGGGACAGGGAACTATGGCTACACCTTC. This sequence joins TRBV27 and TRBJ1-2; 9 nucleotides align to TRBD1. Germline V gene sequence: CDR1 MNHEY, CDR2 SMNVEV (reference sequence). The CDR3 length is 14 residues. V shed 4 bases, J shed 2 bases, and the junction held 2 bases outside the gene matches.

The chain carries TRBV30 and TRBJ2-7, with D unresolved. V was shortened by 5 bases and J by 0 bases, with 11 bases between the two germline ends. This CDR3 is 13 amino acids long. The V gene's germline CDR1 is GTSNPN and CDR2 SVGIG (reference sequence). In nucleotides, the CDR3 is TGTGCCTGGCTGGCCATCGGCTCCTACGAGCAGTACTTC. It is translated as CAWLAIGSYEQYF.

The genes are TRBV7-9 and TRBJ1-1; D remains unclear. The germline V gene has CDR1 SEHNR and CDR2 FQNEAQ (reference sequence). V was pared by 1 base and J by 0 bases, with 3 bases between. The CDR3 spans 13 residues. The CDR3: CASSLELNTEAFF. CDR3 DNA sequence: TGTGCCAGCAGCTTAGAATTGAACACTGAAGCTTTCTTT.